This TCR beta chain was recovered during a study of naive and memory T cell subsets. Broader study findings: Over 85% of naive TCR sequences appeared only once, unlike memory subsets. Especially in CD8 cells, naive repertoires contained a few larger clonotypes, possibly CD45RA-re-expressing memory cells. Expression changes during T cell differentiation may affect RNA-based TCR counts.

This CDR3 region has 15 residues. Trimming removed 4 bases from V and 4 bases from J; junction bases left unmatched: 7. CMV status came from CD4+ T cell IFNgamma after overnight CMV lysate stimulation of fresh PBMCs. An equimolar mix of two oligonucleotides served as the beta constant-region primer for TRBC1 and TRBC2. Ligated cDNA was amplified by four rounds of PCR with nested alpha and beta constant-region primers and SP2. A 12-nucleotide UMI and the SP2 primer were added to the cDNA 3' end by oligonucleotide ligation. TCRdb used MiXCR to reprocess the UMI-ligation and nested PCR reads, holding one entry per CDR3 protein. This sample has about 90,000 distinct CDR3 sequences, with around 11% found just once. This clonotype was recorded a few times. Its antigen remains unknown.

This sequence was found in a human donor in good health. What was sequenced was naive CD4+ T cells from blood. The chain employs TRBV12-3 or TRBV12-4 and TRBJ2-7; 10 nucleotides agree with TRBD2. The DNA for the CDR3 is TGTGCCAGCAGTTCCCCCGGACTAGCGGAGTACGAGCAGTACTTC. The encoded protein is CASSSPGLAEYEQYF.